This passage covers 18 T cell receptor beta chains from one sample sequenced in a study of blood T cell repertoires in COVID-19. Data came from immunoSEQ multiplex PCR; TCRdb stores just in-frame clones and leaves some out. The table has about 150,000 clones, 86% seen once. Material: peripheral blood. These receptor sequences come from a woman aged 70-85 years with acute or convalescent COVID-19.

The V gene is TRBV5-6, the J gene TRBJ1-5; D unclear. Germline assignment: CDR1 SGHDT and CDR2 YYEEEE. Between the trimmed V and J ends, which lost 1 base and 6 bases, there was a span of 11 bases. The CDR3 sequence is 14 residues long. CDR3 sequence: CASSLTGIRQPQHF. As DNA, the CDR3 is TGTGCCAGCAGCTTGACGGGGATCCGTCAGCCCCAGCATTTT.

This clone has just one count. The V call is TRBV7-2, the J call TRBJ2-3, with a tentative D call TRBD2 (5 bases). The CDR3 consists of 15 residues. The V gene's germline CDR1 is SGHTA and CDR2 FQGNSA. The germline V and J ends were trimmed by 4 bases and 0 bases, with 11 bases remaining between them. The CDR3 bases are TGTGCCAGCAGCTCACTCCGGACTAGCACAGATACGCAGTATTTT. It yields the protein CASSSLRTSTDTQYF.

The rearrangement uses TRBV6-5 and TRBJ1-2, with 7 bases lining up with TRBD1. This CDR3 contains 14 residues. The junction had 9 bases not matched to a gene; V was cut back by 4 bases and J by 7 bases. Germline assignment: CDR1 MNHEY and CDR2 SVGAGI. CDR3 sequence reads: CASSSPYRQGGYTF. In nucleotides, the CDR3 is TGTGCCAGCAGTTCCCCTTATCGACAGGGTGGCTACACCTTC.

The chain is built from TRBV5-1 and TRBJ2-1; 8 positions agree with TRBD2. This CDR3 is built from 16 residues. The V and J ends lost 3 bases and 4 bases, in that order; junction bases with no gene match: 9. Germline V gene sequence: CDR1 SGHRS, CDR2 YFSETQ. CDR3 sequence: CASSWDRSGAYNEQFF. Here the CDR3 DNA reads TGCGCCAGCAGCTGGGACCGTAGCGGGGCATACAATGAGCAGTTCTTC. The full variable domain, in which reference TRBV5-1 and TRBJ2-1 provide the parts outside the CDR3, is KAGVTQTPRYLIKTRGQQVTLSCSPISGHRSVSWYQQTPGQGLQFLFEYFSETQRNKGNFPGRFSGRQFSNSRSEMNVSTLELGDSALYLCASSWDRSGAYNEQFFGPGTRLTVL.

The rearrangement joins TRBV6-5 to TRBJ1-1; D not certain. V was shortened by 0 bases and J by 7 bases, with 9 bases between the two germline ends. This CDR3 comprises 13 residues. CDR1 is MNHEY and CDR2 is SVGAGI in the germline V gene. The CDR3, as DNA: TGTGCCAGCAGTTACTCGAGAGGTTTTGAAGCTTTCTTT. Its translation is CASSYSRGFEAFF.

There are a few counts of this clone. The chain has TRBV11-2 and TRBJ2-7; 9 bases map to TRBD1. V lost 7 bases to trimming and J lost 7 bases; unmatched junction nucleotides: 5. Germline V gene lookup returns CDR1 SGHAT and CDR2 FQNNGV. This CDR3 comprises 12 residues. For the CDR3, the DNA is TGTGCCAGCATCGTGGACAGGGGTGAGCAGTACTTC. It codes for CASIVDRGEQYF.

Here the CDR3 DNA reads TGCAGTGCTAGCAGTTACAATGAGCAGTTCTTC. This codes for CSASSYNEQFF. The gene calls are TRBV20-1 and TRBJ2-1, with D unresolved. The CDR3 contains 11 residues. The V end was cut by 3 bases, the J end by 4 bases, with 4 bases between. Germline CDR1 and CDR2: DFQATT and SNEGSKA (reference sequence).

The sample holds a few counts of this clone. The chain combines TRBV10-3 with TRBJ1-5; 7 positions agree with TRBD1. Germline lookup yields CDR1 ENHRY and CDR2 SYGVKD. V lost 2 bases to trimming and J lost 3 bases; unmatched junction nucleotides: 1. The CDR3 has 14 amino acids. The CDR3 nucleotides read TGTGCCATCAGTGAGGACAGGGCCAATCAGCCCCAGCATTTT. Protein sequence: CAISEDRANQPQHF.

The chain is built from TRBV4-1 and TRBJ1-5, with TRBD1 matching 8 bases. The ends lost 1 base at V and 2 bases at J; junction bases unmatched: 7. Germline CDR1 is MGHRA and CDR2 is YSYEKL. The CDR3 has 17 residues. DNA for the CDR3: TGCGCCAGCAGCCAAGGGTTCCAGGGGGCCCGCAATCAGCCCCAGCATTTT. This gives the protein CASSQGFQGARNQPQHF.

This clone occurred once. CDR3 loop: CASSEASTGRDAFYGYTF. The CDR3 DNA follows: TGTGCCAGCAGTGAAGCCTCGACAGGACGGGACGCTTTCTATGGCTACACCTTC. The chain links TRBV6-1 to TRBJ1-2; a possible D gene is TRBD1 (6 bases). Germline V CDR1 and CDR2: MNHNS, SASEGT. Trimming pared 0 bases from V and 4 bases from J, leaving 21 bases between. This CDR3 has 18 residues.

Worth noting for this clone: Sequence at one end of the junction differs from germline and may be a read error. The chain uses TRBV20-1 and TRBJ2-1; a weak D match, TRBD2 (6 bases). The germline V gene has CDR1 DFQATT and CDR2 SNEGSKA (reference sequence). This CDR3 has 13 amino acids. The CDR3 protein is CSASDGRGNEQLF. As DNA, the CDR3 is TGCAGTGCTAGTGACGGGAGAGGGAATGAGCAGCTCTTC.

This clone was counted a single time. This chain uses TRBV20-1 with TRBJ1-4, with TRBD1 identical over 11 bases. Germline-derived CDR1 and CDR2 are DFQATT and SNEGSKA (reference sequence). J lost 13 bases, V lost 5 bases, and 3 bases had no gene match. CDR3 length: 11 amino acids. The CDR3 sequence is CSAGDRGRLFF. In DNA form, the CDR3 reads TGCAGTGCTGGGGACAGGGGGAGACTGTTTTTT.

CDR3 in amino acids: CASSQLGLGMNEQFF. CDR3 bases: TGTGCCAGCAGCCAATTGGGACTGGGGATGAATGAGCAGTTCTTC. The rearrangement uses TRBV7-2 and TRBJ2-1; D is possibly TRBD2 (6 bases). The CDR3 loop spans 15 amino acids. V lost 5 bases and J lost 7, with 18 bases in between. The germline V gene encodes CDR1 SGHTA and CDR2 FQGNSA.

The V and J genes are TRBV2 and TRBJ2-1; 12 nucleotides match TRBD2. The trim removed 7 bases at V and 7 bases at J, leaving 8 bases unmatched. Germline CDR1 is SNHLY and CDR2 is FYNNEI. There are 15 residues in the CDR3. The chain's CDR3 is CASTESLAGGNEQFF. The DNA of the CDR3 is TGTGCCAGCACCGAGTCACTAGCGGGGGGAAATGAGCAGTTCTTC.

The chain's CDR3 is CASSQGGTVQSVEKLFF. The CDR3 bases are TGTGCCAGCAGCCAAGGGGGGACAGTCCAATCCGTTGAAAAACTGTTTTTT. This rearrangement joins TRBV3-1 (or the pseudogene TRBV3-2) to TRBJ1-4, with 7 nucleotides matching TRBD1. The CDR3 covers 17 residues. Trimming at V came to 1 base and at J to 7 bases, leaving 12 bases not matched to a gene. CDR1 and CDR2 from the germline V gene are LGHDT and YNNKEL (reference sequence).

V gene TRBV10-3 combines with J gene TRBJ2-5; TRBD2 matches 11 bases. V lost 8 bases to trimming and J lost 2 bases; unmatched junction nucleotides: 4. This CDR3 region has 14 residues. Germline V gene data show CDR1 as ENHRY and CDR2 as SYGVKD. The DNA for the CDR3 is TGTGCCATCTCGACTAGCGGGATTCAAGAGACCCAGTACTTC. As protein: CAISTSGIQETQYF.

This clone has only one observation. The chain has TRBV11-2 and TRBJ1-1; D is perhaps TRBD1 (5 bases). Trimming shortened V by 4 bases and J by 0 bases, and 15 bases separated the two germline ends. The germline V gene has CDR1 SGHAT and CDR2 FQNNGV. The CDR3 runs 16 residues. The CDR3 spells CASSSGHSPMNTEAFF. CDR3 nucleotides: TGTGCCAGCAGCTCTGGACACAGCCCCATGAACACTGAAGCTTTCTTT.

The V gene is TRBV3-1 (or the pseudogene TRBV3-2), the J gene TRBJ2-4; the D is unclear. The CDR3 has 13 residues. Looked up from germline, CDR1 is LGHDT and CDR2 is YNNKEL (reference sequence). Deletions cut 4 bases from V and 0 bases from J, with 4 bases between. CDR3 protein: CASSPLAKNIQYF. The DNA for the CDR3 is TGTGCCAGCAGCCCTTTAGCCAAAAACATTCAGTACTTC.